The next 12 T cell receptor beta chains were all read from a single sample in a study of Ad26.COV2.S vaccination and SARS-CoV-2 variants. The treatment here: some 19 received Ad26.COV2.S at low or high dose, single or two shots; about five received placebo; per-sample allocation not given. Following the first vaccine or placebo injection, samples were taken on day 63. Some clones are missing from TCRdb's copy, which holds only in-frame ones; the method was immunoSEQ multiplex PCR. The top ten clones hold less than 15% of a sample with under 550,000 clones, around 90% of them seen once. Material: peripheral blood, obtained in a trial of Ad26.COV2.S vaccine versus placebo. These receptors came from a person between 18 and 65 years old who received the Ad26.COV2.S COVID-19 vaccine or a placebo.

A word on this clone: The same CDR3 also results from other DNA sequences found in this sample. This chain uses TRBV28 with TRBJ1-2; possible D gene TRBD1, 5 bases. Between the trimmed V and J ends, which lost 6 bases and 2 bases, there was a span of 13 bases. Per germline, CDR1 MDHEN and CDR2 SYDVKM. The CDR3 sequence is 14 residues long. The CDR3 nucleotides are TGTGCCAGCAGCCTAGGGGCGGGGAACTATGGCTACACCTTC. Residues: CASSLGAGNYGYTF.

V usage is TRBV10-3 and J usage is TRBJ2-3, with 11 positions matching TRBD2. The J segment lost 3 bases and the V segment lost 2 bases, leaving 1 base of the junction unmatched. The CDR3 runs 15 residues. CDR1 ENHRY and CDR2 SYGVKD come from the germline V gene. For the CDR3, the DNA is TGTGCCATCAGTGAGATAGCGGGAGGGACAGATACGCAGTATTTT. Amino acid sequence: CAISEIAGGTDTQYF.

The CDR3 spells CASSQRTGRTGGYTF. As DNA, the CDR3 is TGTGCCAGCAGTCAACGGACAGGGCGGACTGGTGGCTACACCTTC. The chain combines TRBV6-5 with TRBJ1-2; 8 bases align to TRBD1. The length of the CDR3 is 15 residues. The ends lost 5 bases at V and 7 bases at J; junction bases unmatched: 12. Germline loops: CDR1 MNHEY, CDR2 SVGAGI.

CDR3 bases: TGTGCCAGCAGCACTCGGGACCTCGGGGGACGTGAAAAACTGTTTTTT. This gives the protein CASSTRDLGGREKLFF. The chain employs TRBV9 and TRBJ1-4, with D perhaps TRBD1 (5 bases). The CDR3 sequence is 16 residues long. V lost 4 bases and J 7 bases, leaving 20 bases between the germline ends. Germline CDR1 reads SGDLS; CDR2 reads YYNGEE.

The chain carries TRBV15 and TRBJ2-1; 10 bases are a match to TRBD2. V lost 0 bases, J lost 5 bases, and 10 bases stayed unmatched. This CDR3 comprises 18 residues. Germline values: CDR1 LNHNV, CDR2 YYDKDF (reference sequence). The CDR3 DNA reads as TGTGCCACCAGCAGAGACCTAGCGGGAGTGGCCCACAACAATGAGCAGTTCTTC. Amino acids: CATSRDLAGVAHNNEQFF.

This rearrangement joins TRBV2 to TRBJ1-1; 12 bases are a match to TRBD1. In germline, CDR1 is SNHLY, CDR2 FYNNEI. The length of the CDR3 is 16 residues. Trimming at V came to 7 bases and at J to 6 bases, leaving 12 bases not matched to a gene. The CDR3 is CASTGTGGQGAPEAFF. The CDR3, as DNA: TGTGCCAGCACCGGAACAGGGGGACAGGGGGCACCTGAAGCTTTCTTT.

V and J are TRBV30 and TRBJ1-2; 7 nucleotides agree with TRBD1. Germline V gene sequence: CDR1 GTSNPN, CDR2 SVGIG (reference sequence). The V and J ends lost 0 bases and 6 bases, in that order; junction bases with no gene match: 4. This CDR3 is 13 amino acids long. CDR3: CAWSVTGRNGYTF. As DNA, the CDR3 is TGTGCCTGGAGTGTGACAGGGCGGAATGGCTACACCTTC.

The chain uses TRBV5-6 and TRBJ2-2, with 9 bases identical to TRBD2. Per germline, CDR1 SGHDT and CDR2 YYEEEE. The CDR3 runs 16 residues. V gave up 1 base and J gave up 2 bases; unmatched junction bases: 3. CDR3 nucleotide sequence: TGTGCCAGCAGCTTGTGGCTAGCGGGAAACACCGGGGAGCTGTTTTTT. Translated: CASSLWLAGNTGELFF.

The chain carries TRBV7-9 and TRBJ2-3; D not certain. The length of the CDR3 is 12 residues. CDR1 is SEHNR, CDR2 FQNEAQ, per germline (reference sequence). V was trimmed by 6 bases and J by 4 bases, leaving 8 bases between them. In DNA, the CDR3 is TGTGCCAGCAGTTTTGGAGCAGATACGCAGTATTTT. Amino acid sequence: CASSFGADTQYF.

The J gene is TRBJ1-6, the V gene TRBV6-6; D is possibly TRBD1 (5 bases). Trimming took off 5 bases at V and 9 bases at J, with 17 bases between the two ends. In germline, CDR1 is MNHNY, CDR2 SVGAGI (reference sequence). The CDR3 sequence is 15 residues long. In nucleotides, the CDR3 is TGTGCCAGCAGTGCTACGGGACTAACTCCTTCACCCCTCCACTTT. It codes for CASSATGLTPSPLHF.

The chain has TRBV5-1 and TRBJ2-7, with 7 bases aligning to TRBD1. The CDR3 covers 15 residues. CDR1 and CDR2 (germline): SGHRS, YFSETQ. After removal of 4 bases from V and 4 bases from J, the junction contained 11 bases not matched to a gene. DNA of the CDR3: TGCGCCAGCAGCCCGGGGACAGTCATCGGGTACGAGCAGTACTTC. This codes for CASSPGTVIGYEQYF. Full variable domain (outside the CDR3, taken from reference TRBV5-1 and TRBJ2-7): KAGVTQTPRYLIKTRGQQVTLSCSPISGHRSVSWYQQTPGQGLQFLFEYFSETQRNKGNFPGRFSGRQFSNSRSEMNVSTLELGDSALYLCASSPGTVIGYEQYFGPGTRLTVT.

This clone occurred a few times. The rearrangement links TRBV19 to TRBJ2-1, with 7 bases fitting TRBD2. The CDR3 has 13 amino acids. V shed 4 bases, J shed 4 bases, and the junction held 1 base outside the gene matches. The germline gives CDR1 LNHDA, CDR2 SQIVND (reference sequence). CDR3 in DNA: TGTGCCAGTAGTAGGGAGGGATACAATGAGCAGTTCTTC. It specifies CASSREGYNEQFF.